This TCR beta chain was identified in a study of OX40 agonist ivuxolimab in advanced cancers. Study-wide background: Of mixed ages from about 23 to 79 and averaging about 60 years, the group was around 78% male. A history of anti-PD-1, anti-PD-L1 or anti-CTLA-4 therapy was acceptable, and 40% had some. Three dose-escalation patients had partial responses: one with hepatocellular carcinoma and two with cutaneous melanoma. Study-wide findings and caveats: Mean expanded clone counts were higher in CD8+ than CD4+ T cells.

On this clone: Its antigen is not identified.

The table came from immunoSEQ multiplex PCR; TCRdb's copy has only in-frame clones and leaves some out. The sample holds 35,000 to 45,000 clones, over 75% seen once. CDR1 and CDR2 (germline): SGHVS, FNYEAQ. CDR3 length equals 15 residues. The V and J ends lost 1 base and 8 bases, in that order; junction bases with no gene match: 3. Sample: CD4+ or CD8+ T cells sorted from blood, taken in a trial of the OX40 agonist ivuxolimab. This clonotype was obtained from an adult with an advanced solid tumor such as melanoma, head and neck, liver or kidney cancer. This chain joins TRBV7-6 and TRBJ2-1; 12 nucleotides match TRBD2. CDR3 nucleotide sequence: TGTGCCAGCAGCTTAGGACTAGCGGGGGCGGATGAGCAGTTCTTC. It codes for CASSLGLAGADEQFF.